This TCR beta chain was sequenced in a study of T-cell reconstitution after alpha-beta-depleted transplantation in children. This CDR3 region has 18 residues. Germline-derived CDR1 and CDR2 are LGHNA and YNFKEQ. With 4 bases clipped from V and 0 bases from J, the junction kept 8 bases outside the gene matches. A library of TCRbeta sequences, prepared with unique molecular identifiers, was generated. TCRdb analysed the PCR reads with MiXCR anew, one entry per CDR3 protein. The table shows about 540,000 distinct CDR3 sequences, with around 18% occurring only once. The material sequenced was PBMCs from the stem cell graft donor, taken from the stem cell graft. The chain joins TRBV4-2 to TRBJ2-1; 11 bases are shared with TRBD2. The receptor was derived from a human donor who donated a stem cell graft to a child with acute lymphoblastic leukemia. The CDR3: CASSRRVGLAASYNEQFF. CDR3 sequence (DNA): TGTGCCAGCAGCCGGAGAGTGGGACTAGCGGCCTCCTACAATGAGCAGTTCTTC.